Detailed here is one T cell receptor (beta chain). The data originate from a study of blood T cell repertoires in COVID-19. Profiled with immunoSEQ multiplex PCR; TCRdb holds only in-frame clones, not every one. The profile shows approximately 280,000 clones, over 75% of them singletons. The sequenced material came from peripheral blood. The sequence came from a woman between 55 and 75 years old with acute or convalescent COVID-19.

The chain's CDR3 is CASSLELGPGNTIYF. CDR3 sequence (DNA): TGTGCCAGCAGCTTGGAACTGGGGCCAGGAAACACCATATATTTT. J is TRBJ1-3 and V is TRBV5-6; maybe TRBD1 (5 bases). This CDR3 has 15 residues. Germline V gene sequence: CDR1 SGHDT, CDR2 YYEEEE. Trimming left V 0 bases short and J 4 bases short, with 11 bases between.